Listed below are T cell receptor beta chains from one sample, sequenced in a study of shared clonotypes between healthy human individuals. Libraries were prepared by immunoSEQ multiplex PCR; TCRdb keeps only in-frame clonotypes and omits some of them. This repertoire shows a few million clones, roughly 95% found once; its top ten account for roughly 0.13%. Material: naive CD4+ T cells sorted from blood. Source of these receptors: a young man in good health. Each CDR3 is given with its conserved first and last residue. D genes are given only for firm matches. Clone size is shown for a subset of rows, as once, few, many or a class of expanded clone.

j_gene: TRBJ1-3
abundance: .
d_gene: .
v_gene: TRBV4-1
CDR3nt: TGCGCCAGCAGCCAAGATTCCGGCGGACCGATCTCTGGAAACACCATATATTTT
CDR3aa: CASSQDSGGPISGNTIYF

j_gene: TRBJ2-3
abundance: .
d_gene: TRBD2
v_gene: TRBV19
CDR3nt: TGTGCCAGTAGTATAGATTTCCAGCGGGGTTATACTAGCACAGATACGCAGTATTTT
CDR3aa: CASSIDFQRGYTSTDTQYF

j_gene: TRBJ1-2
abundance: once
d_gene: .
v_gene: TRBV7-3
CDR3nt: TGTGCCAGCAGCTTAAATGGGGATAATGGCTACACCTTC
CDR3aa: CASSLNGDNGYTF

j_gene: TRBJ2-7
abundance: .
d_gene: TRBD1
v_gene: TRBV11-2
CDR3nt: TGTGCCAGCAGCTTGAGGGGGCTAATCAACGAGCAGTACTTC
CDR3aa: CASSLRGLINEQYF

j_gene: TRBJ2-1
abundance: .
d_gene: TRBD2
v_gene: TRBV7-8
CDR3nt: TGTGCCAGCAGCCCCGCCGGGGGGGACTACAATGAGCAGTTCTTC
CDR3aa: CASSPAGGDYNEQFF

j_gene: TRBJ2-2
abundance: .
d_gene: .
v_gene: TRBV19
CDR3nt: TGTGCCAGTAGCGGGACATTGGACACCGGGGAGCTGTTTTTT
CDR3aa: CASSGTLDTGELFF

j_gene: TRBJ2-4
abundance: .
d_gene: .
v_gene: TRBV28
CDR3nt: TGTGCCAGCAGTCAAAGACTCAACATTCAGTACTTC
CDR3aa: CASSQRLNIQYF

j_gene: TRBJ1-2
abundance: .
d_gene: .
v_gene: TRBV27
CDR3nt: TGTGCCAGCAGTTTTAGGGGGAATAGCTACACCTTC
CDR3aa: CASSFRGNSYTF

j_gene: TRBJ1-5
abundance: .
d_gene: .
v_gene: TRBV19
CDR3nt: TGTGCCACCAGAGGAGGACTGTGGCAGCCCCAGCATTTT
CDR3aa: CATRGGLWQPQHF

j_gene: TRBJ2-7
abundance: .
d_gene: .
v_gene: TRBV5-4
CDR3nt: TGTGCCAGCAGCTTGCTGGGTCAGGGCATCTACTTC
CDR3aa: CASSLLGQGIYF

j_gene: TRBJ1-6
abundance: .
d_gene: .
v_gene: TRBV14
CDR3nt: TGTGCCAGCAGCTACGGGACCATTTATAATTCACCCCTCCACTTT
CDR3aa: CASSYGTIYNSPLHF

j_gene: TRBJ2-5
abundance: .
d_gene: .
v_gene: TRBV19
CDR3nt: TGTGCCAGTAGTTCGACCGCAGGGGTAGAGACCCAGTACTTC
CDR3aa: CASSSTAGVETQYF

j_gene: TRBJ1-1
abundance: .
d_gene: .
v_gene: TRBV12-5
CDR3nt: TGTGCTAGCGGCAATCAATGGGACCAAGGGGAAGCTTTCTTT
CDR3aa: CASGNQWDQGEAFF

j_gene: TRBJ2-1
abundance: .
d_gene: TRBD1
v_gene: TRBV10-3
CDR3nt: TGTGCCACGTGGGACAGGGGTTCCGACAATGAGCAGTTCTTC
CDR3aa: CATWDRGSDNEQFF

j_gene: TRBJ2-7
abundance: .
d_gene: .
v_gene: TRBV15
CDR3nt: TGTGCCACCAGCAGAGATTTAGTAGCGGCCTACGAGCAGTACTTC
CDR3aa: CATSRDLVAAYEQYF

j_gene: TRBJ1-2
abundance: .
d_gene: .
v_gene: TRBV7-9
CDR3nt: TGTGCCAGCAGCTCAACAGATAACTATGGCTACACCTTC
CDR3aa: CASSSTDNYGYTF

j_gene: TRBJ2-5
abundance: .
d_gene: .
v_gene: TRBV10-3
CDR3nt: TGTGCCATCAGTGAGTCGGGGGGGCTTCAAGAGACCCAGTACTTC
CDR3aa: CAISESGGLQETQYF

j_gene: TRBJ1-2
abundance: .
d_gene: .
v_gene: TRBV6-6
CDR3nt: TGTGCCAGCAGGCTAGATGGCTATACCAACTATGGCTACACCTTC
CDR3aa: CASRLDGYTNYGYTF

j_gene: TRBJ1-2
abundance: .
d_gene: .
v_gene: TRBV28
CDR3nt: TGTGCCAGCAGTTTACAGTCGCGCGGCTACACCTTC
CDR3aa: CASSLQSRGYTF

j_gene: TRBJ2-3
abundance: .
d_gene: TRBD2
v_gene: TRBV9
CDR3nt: TGTGCCAGCAGCGTAAGGCCCGGACTAGCGGGGACAGATACGCAGTATTTT
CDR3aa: CASSVRPGLAGTDTQYF